This T cell receptor beta chain was recovered during a study of cytomegalovirus exposure and HLA in healthy donors. 13 Jbeta primers and 60 Vbeta primers were used for the PCR. Method: immunoSEQ multiplex PCR; TCRdb's copy keeps in-frame clones and lacks some. The sample lists 90,000 to 100,000 clones, roughly two thirds seen once, with under 3% in the top ten. The CDR3 is made up of 13 amino acids. Trimming shortened V by 1 base and J by 4 bases, and 5 bases separated the two germline ends. Germline V gene sequence: CDR1 SGHVS, CDR2 FNYEAQ. This clone was seen more than once but under ten times. Sequenced: PBMCs. The clonotype was recovered from a man aged 45-60 years in good health and CMV-seronegative. The chain couples TRBV7-6 to TRBJ1-3; D unresolved. The CDR3 region has the DNA TGTGCCAGCAGCTTAGAGGAGGGAAACACCATATATTTT. Protein: CASSLEEGNTIYF.